Included here is one T cell receptor beta chain sequence, with context. Sequencing used immunoSEQ multiplex PCR; TCRdb keeps in-frame clones, though not all of them. The sample yields over 100,000 clones, roughly 84% seen once. The data belong to a study of blood T cell repertoires in COVID-19. About the research overall: The United States, Italy and Spain provided the acute and convalescent COVID-19 samples. T cells, B-cell-depleted T cells, or PBMCs supplied cDNA or gDNA.

This CDR3 spans 11 amino acids. Trimming pared 6 bases from V and 6 bases from J, leaving 9 bases between. CDR1 is MDHEN and CDR2 is SYDVKM in the germline V gene. The rearrangement joins TRBV28 to TRBJ2-7, with D unclear. The sequenced sample consisted of peripheral blood. The origin of this receptor is a woman older than 75 with active or convalescent COVID-19. The CDR3 loop reads CASRSPLEQYF. The DNA of the CDR3 is TGTGCCAGCAGATCCCCCCTCGAGCAGTACTTC.